This T cell receptor (beta chain) was recorded in a study of T cells in Graves' hyperthyroidism and ophthalmopathy. The CDR3 is 15 amino acids. V was pared by 0 bases and J by 0 bases, with 9 bases between. Germline lookup yields CDR1 SGHNT and CDR2 YYREEE (reference sequence). RNA transcripts served as the template for amplifying TCR beta CDR3 regions. The HTBI set primed first-round TCR CDR3 RT-PCR. TCRdb passed the multiplex PCR reads through MiXCR, listing each CDR3 protein once. Of some 300,000 distinct CDR3 sequences in the sample, less than 20% were seen once. Concerning this clonotype: Its matching antigen is unknown.

PBMCs were collected from a 10 ml volume of fresh peripheral blood. The study, taken as a whole, reports: The model foresaw ophthalmopathy a median roughly 6.6 months prior to onset.

This clonotype originated in a man in his fifties or sixties with Graves' ophthalmopathy. The V call is TRBV5-4, the J call TRBJ1-2; D remains unclear. The sequencing sample was made of blood. CDR3 in amino acids: CASSLVQAANYGYTF. For the CDR3, the DNA is TGTGCCAGCAGCTTGGTTCAGGCAGCTAACTATGGCTACACCTTC.